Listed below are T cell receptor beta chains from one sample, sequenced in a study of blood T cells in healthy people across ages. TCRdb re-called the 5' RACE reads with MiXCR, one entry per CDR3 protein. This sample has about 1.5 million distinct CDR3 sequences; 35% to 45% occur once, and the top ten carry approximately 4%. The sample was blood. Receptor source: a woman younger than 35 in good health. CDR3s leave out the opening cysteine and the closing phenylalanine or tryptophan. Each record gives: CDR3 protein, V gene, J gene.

CDR3 protein: ASSLGVGMDTQY
V gene: TRBV7-2
J gene: TRBJ2-3

CDR3 protein: SVSGSGTEAF
V gene: TRBV29-1
J gene: TRBJ1-1

CDR3 protein: ASSFARSSRNEQF
V gene: TRBV5-1
J gene: TRBJ2-1

CDR3 protein: ASSVATSGGLFTDTQY
V gene: TRBV9
J gene: TRBJ2-3

CDR3 protein: ASSSFGGWETQY
V gene: TRBV28
J gene: -

CDR3 protein: ASMTIKSETQY
V gene: TRBV3-1
J gene: TRBJ2-5

CDR3 protein: ASSYATSGGHNEQF
V gene: TRBV6-5
J gene: TRBJ2-1

CDR3 protein: ASSYPTPGGNYGYT
V gene: TRBV6-2/TRBV6-3
J gene: TRBJ1-2

CDR3 protein: ASSGYGTGGFTQY
V gene: TRBV9
J gene: TRBJ2-3

CDR3 protein: ASSHRGGLNEQF
V gene: TRBV3-1
J gene: TRBJ2-1

CDR3 protein: ASSDSNEKLF
V gene: TRBV6-5
J gene: TRBJ1-4

CDR3 protein: ASSLSGYTYEQY
V gene: TRBV27
J gene: TRBJ2-7

CDR3 protein: ATSDGSLDTQY
V gene: TRBV24-1
J gene: TRBJ2-3

CDR3 protein: SARELGQGDTEAF
V gene: TRBV20-1
J gene: TRBJ1-1

CDR3 protein: ASSQPGGAANTGELF
V gene: TRBV7-2
J gene: TRBJ2-2

CDR3 protein: ASSLGGPPTTEAF
V gene: TRBV5-1
J gene: TRBJ1-1

CDR3 protein: SANHGQGPTDTQY
V gene: TRBV20-1
J gene: TRBJ2-3

CDR3 protein: ASSSPGLAGGEQF
V gene: TRBV7-2
J gene: TRBJ2-1

CDR3 protein: SQGDGYT
V gene: TRBV29-1
J gene: TRBJ1-2

CDR3 protein: ASSVTSTPPDTQY
V gene: TRBV11-2
J gene: TRBJ2-3

CDR3 protein: SAANAGARSEAF
V gene: TRBV29-1
J gene: TRBJ1-1

CDR3 protein: ASSFSTDRLKETQY
V gene: TRBV7-2
J gene: TRBJ2-5

CDR3 protein: ASSLSGGGVMWANVLT
V gene: TRBV7-9
J gene: TRBJ2-6

CDR3 protein: AISDPGTAYEQY
V gene: TRBV10-3
J gene: TRBJ2-7

CDR3 protein: ASSQPTSGRGELF
V gene: TRBV3-1
J gene: TRBJ2-2

CDR3 protein: ASSDRLVFH
V gene: TRBV2
J gene: TRBJ1-6

CDR3 protein: ASSQEFAGRGAYGYT
V gene: TRBV4-3
J gene: TRBJ1-2

CDR3 protein: ATSRGANEKLF
V gene: TRBV7-2
J gene: TRBJ1-4

CDR3 protein: ASSARGSGRGSYNEQF
V gene: TRBV3-1
J gene: TRBJ2-1

CDR3 protein: ASSVGTGGGQPRH
V gene: TRBV9
J gene: TRBJ1-5

CDR3 protein: ASSYTDRGYT
V gene: TRBV7-2
J gene: TRBJ1-2

CDR3 protein: SVDLGALPDTQY
V gene: TRBV29-1
J gene: TRBJ2-3

CDR3 protein: ASSQETGGLQF
V gene: TRBV4-3
J gene: TRBJ2-1

CDR3 protein: ASSLTGQGISNEQY
V gene: TRBV7-2
J gene: TRBJ2-5

CDR3 protein: ASSYSVDTGELF
V gene: TRBV6-2/TRBV6-3
J gene: TRBJ2-2

CDR3 protein: ASSQEELREAF
V gene: TRBV4-1
J gene: TRBJ1-1

CDR3 protein: ASSQVYSGGAETQY
V gene: TRBV4-3
J gene: -

CDR3 protein: ASSAGARGQPQH
V gene: TRBV2
J gene: TRBJ1-5

CDR3 protein: SVGSGDYYEQY
V gene: TRBV29-1
J gene: TRBJ2-7

CDR3 protein: ASSKRLAVSTDTQY
V gene: TRBV14
J gene: TRBJ2-3

CDR3 protein: SARASQETQY
V gene: TRBV20-1
J gene: TRBJ2-5

CDR3 protein: ASSLTMLAGEGNEQF
V gene: TRBV5-4
J gene: TRBJ2-1

CDR3 protein: ASSYAVGGTFYEQY
V gene: TRBV7-2
J gene: TRBJ2-7

CDR3 protein: ASSRTRLAAQETQY
V gene: TRBV7-2
J gene: TRBJ2-5

CDR3 protein: ASSSDLTGANYGYT
V gene: TRBV7-3
J gene: TRBJ1-2

CDR3 protein: AISEPQGALNTEAF
V gene: TRBV10-3
J gene: TRBJ1-1

CDR3 protein: ASSPSPTSSYNSPLH
V gene: TRBV4-3
J gene: TRBJ1-6

CDR3 protein: ASSQDQSTYNEQY
V gene: TRBV4-3
J gene: TRBJ2-7

CDR3 protein: ASTHQRGTNTQY
V gene: TRBV12-3/TRBV12-4
J gene: TRBJ2-3

CDR3 protein: ASSVNRYNEQF
V gene: TRBV27
J gene: TRBJ2-1